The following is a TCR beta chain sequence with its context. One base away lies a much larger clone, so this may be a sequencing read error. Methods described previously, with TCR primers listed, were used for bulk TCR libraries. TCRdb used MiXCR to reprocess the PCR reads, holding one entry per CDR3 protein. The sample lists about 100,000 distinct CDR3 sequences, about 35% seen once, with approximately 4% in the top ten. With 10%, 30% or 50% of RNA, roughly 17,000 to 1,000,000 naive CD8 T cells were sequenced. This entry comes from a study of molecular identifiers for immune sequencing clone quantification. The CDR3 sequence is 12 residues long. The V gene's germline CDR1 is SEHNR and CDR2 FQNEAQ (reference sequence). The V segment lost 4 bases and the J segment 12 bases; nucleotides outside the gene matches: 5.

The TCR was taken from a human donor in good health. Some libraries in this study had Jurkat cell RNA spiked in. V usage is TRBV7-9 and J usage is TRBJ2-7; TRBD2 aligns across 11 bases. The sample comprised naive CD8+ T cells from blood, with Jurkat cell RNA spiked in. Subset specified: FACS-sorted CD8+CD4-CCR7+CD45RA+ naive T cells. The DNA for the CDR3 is TGTGCCAGCAGCTCGCTTAGCGGGAGGGCGTACTTC. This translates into CASSSLSGRAYF.